The sequence of this T cell receptor (beta chain) was determined in a study of Ad26.COV2.S vaccination and SARS-CoV-2 variants. Study-wide points: It is possible that the TCR breadth and depth analyses underestimated the total T cell responses. Higher spike-specific TCR breadth was found in vaccine recipients than in placebo recipients. The breadth of spike-specific CD8+ and CD4+ T cell responses after vaccination was reportedly substantial. Similar non-spike TCR breadth was seen in vaccine and placebo recipients.

Per the germline V gene, CDR1 is MNHEY and CDR2 is SMNVEV (reference sequence). V was pared by 5 bases and J by 9 bases, with 10 bases of the junction left unmatched. There are 16 residues in the CDR3. This sample's treatment: around 19 received Ad26.COV2.S at low or high dose, single or two shots; about 5 received placebo; per-sample allocation not given. Repertoires come from day 63 after the first vaccine or placebo injection. Sequencing used immunoSEQ multiplex PCR; TCRdb keeps in-frame clones, though not all of them. The sample yields hundreds of thousands of clones, roughly 90% seen once. For this clone: The antigen is not known.

The chain employs TRBV27 and TRBJ1-6; TRBD1 matches at 10 bases. The material was peripheral blood, obtained in a trial of Ad26.COV2.S vaccine versus placebo. The sequence derives from a person between 18 and 60 years old who received the Ad26.COV2.S COVID-19 vaccine or a placebo. The CDR3 DNA reads as TGTGCCAGCAGTCACTCCGGGACAGGGGATCTTTCACCCCTCCACTTT. This sequence encodes CASSHSGTGDLSPLHF.